This T cell receptor beta chain appears in the sequencing data of a study of T-cell memory formation after mild COVID-19. Worth noting for this clonotype: Antigen unknown.

UMIs and sample barcodes were carried by the TCR alpha and TCR beta cDNA libraries that 5'RACE produced using constant-segment primers. MiXCR, applied by TCRdb to the 5' RACE reads, yields one record per CDR3 protein. The repertoire holds fewer than 450,000 distinct CDR3 sequences, with 20% to 25% as singletons. Trimming removed 7 bases at V and 2 bases at J, with 1 base between. This CDR3 is built from 10 residues. Study-level results: Day 37-peaking second-wave clones had unconfirmed SARS-CoV-2 specificity. Clones contracting across day 15 to 85 had a balanced CD4/CD8 profile; later expanding clones leaned CD4+.

Sequenced sample: PBMCs or a T cell subset sorted from them (not recorded which). This receptor was identified in an adult woman who had mild COVID-19 (a few samples of this study predate the infection). Cell type and time point are not known. The V and J genes are TRBV12-3 or TRBV12-4 and TRBJ2-3; D uncertain. The CDR3 reads CASTTDTQYF. As DNA, the CDR3 is TGTGCCAGCACCACAGATACGCAGTATTTT.